Each of the 26 T cell receptor beta chains below was sequenced from the same sample in a study of regulatory T cells in long-lasting Graves disease. The TCR beta library used iRepertoire HTBI primers with Arm-PCR amplification of CDR3. TCRdb reprocessed the multiplex PCR reads with MiXCR, giving one entry per CDR3 protein. The data contain roughly 500,000 distinct CDR3 sequences, about 12% of them singletons. Time point described: newly diagnosed GD, antithyroid drugs for less than 3 months. Preparation of the TCR library used RNA extracted from PBMCs. This sample also appeared in a second study, on T cells in Graves' hyperthyroidism and ophthalmopathy.

Sequencing used peripheral blood mononuclear cells (PBMCs), obtained at new diagnosis, from a patient treated with antithyroid drugs. Every receptor here comes from a woman in her 30s with Graves disease.

This clonotype was seen a handful of times. This sequence joins TRBV7-3 and TRBJ2-7; D tentatively reads TRBD1 or TRBD2 (6 bases each). Deletions cut 4 bases from V and 2 bases from J, with 21 bases between. From germline, CDR1 is SGHTA and CDR2 FQGTGA. The CDR3 has 17 amino acids. DNA for the CDR3: TGTGCCAGCAGCTATCAACGGGGGCACCTTTATGCCTACGAGCAGTACTTC. It translates to CASSYQRGHLYAYEQYF.

This clonotype came up a few times. One junction end does not reproduce the germline sequence, and a read error may be involved. The rearrangement links TRBV19 to TRBJ1-1; D gene uncertain. The CDR3 runs to 11 residues. Germline CDR1 and CDR2: LNHDA and SQIVND (reference sequence). CDR3 region: CAGSMVAEAFF. CDR3 in DNA: TGTGCCGGTAGTATGGTGGCTGAAGCTTTCTTT.

There are many counts of this clonotype. The V and J genes are TRBV30 and TRBJ2-1, with 7 bases lining up with TRBD2. The CDR3 spans 16 residues. V lost 6 bases, J lost 0 bases, and 11 bases stayed unmatched. CDR1 and CDR2 from the germline V gene are GTSNPN and SVGIG (reference sequence). CDR3 coding DNA: TGTGCCTGCAGGACACGAGCGGGGTCCTCCTACAATGAGCAGTTCTTC. Encoded protein: CACRTRAGSSYNEQFF.

This clonotype was observed many times. This chain links TRBV19 with TRBJ1-5; TRBD1 might be the D (5 bases). Germline-derived CDR1 and CDR2 are LNHDA and SQIVND (reference sequence). This CDR3 region has 16 residues. V was clipped by 5 bases and J by 2 bases, with 16 bases between them. The CDR3 reads CASSPQQGARNQPQHF. DNA of the CDR3: TGTGCCAGTAGTCCTCAGCAGGGAGCGCGCAATCAGCCCCAGCATTTT. The full variable domain, rest sourced from reference TRBV19 and TRBJ1-5, is DGGITQSPKYLFRKEGQNVTLSCEQNLNHDAMYWYRQDPGQGLRLIYYSQIVNDFQKGDIAEGYSVSREKKESFPLTVTSAQKNPTAFYLCASSPQQGARNQPQHFGDGTRLSIL.

This clonotype was recorded many times. V and J are TRBV7-2 and TRBJ2-2; 8 bases agree with TRBD2. The ends lost 0 bases at V and 7 bases at J; junction bases unmatched: 13. The CDR3 covers 18 residues. Looked up from germline, CDR1 is SGHTA and CDR2 is FQGNSA. The CDR3 DNA is TGTGCCAGCAGCTTAGCGATTCCGCGGGAGGTTACAAGCGGGGAGCTGTTTTTT. Translation gives CASSLAIPREVTSGELFF. The full variable domain, with the rest looked up from reference TRBV7-2 and TRBJ2-2, is GAGVSQSPSNKVTEKGKDVELRCDPISGHTALYWYRQSLGQGLEFLIYFQGNSAPDKSGLPSDRFSAERTGGSVSTLTIQRTQQEDSAVYLCASSLAIPREVTSGELFFGEGSRLTVL.

This rearrangement joins TRBV25-1 to TRBJ2-5; D tentatively fits TRBD1 or TRBD2 (5 bases each). The V gene's germline CDR1 is MGHDK and CDR2 SYGVNS. Between the trimmed V and J ends, which lost 5 bases and 10 bases, there was a span of 23 bases. The CDR3 spans 15 residues. The CDR3 is CASSNDRRGVMGQYF. The CDR3 DNA sequence: TGTGCCAGCAGTAACGACAGACGGGGCGTGATGGGCCAGTACTTC.

This clonotype appeared many times. The genes are TRBV9 and TRBJ2-3, with a weak D call TRBD2 (6 bases). The CDR3 is made up of 16 amino acids. V lost 4 bases and J 3 bases, leaving 18 bases between the germline ends. CDR1 and CDR2 (germline): SGDLS, YYNGEE. The CDR3 loop reads CASSPGLMGGTDTQYF. DNA for the CDR3: TGTGCCAGCAGCCCCGGCCTAATGGGGGGAACAGATACGCAGTATTTT.

The gene calls are TRBV12-3 or TRBV12-4 and TRBJ2-1; 10 bases are a match to TRBD2. The CDR3 is 17 residues long. Trimming took 0 bases from V and 6 from J; bases not matched to a gene: 8. The CDR3 DNA follows: TGTGCCAGCAGTTTAGCCCCGCTAGCGGGAGACCGCAATGAGCAGTTCTTC. This gives the protein CASSLAPLAGDRNEQFF.

This clonotype was recorded at least ten times. For the CDR3, the DNA is TGTGCCAGCAGCCAAGGTCCCGGGGCTTATTATGGCTACACCTTC. Amino acids: CASSQGPGAYYGYTF. This chain uses TRBV3-1 with TRBJ1-2; perhaps TRBD1 as D (5 bases). V was cut by 1 base and J by 5 bases, with 14 bases left in between. Germline loops: CDR1 LGHDT, CDR2 YNNKEL (reference sequence). CDR3 length: 15 residues. Variable domain in full (rest from reference TRBV3-1 and TRBJ1-2): DTAVSQTPKYLVTQMGNDKSIKCEQNLGHDTMYWYKQDSKKFLKIMFSYNNKELIINETVPNRFSPKSPDKAHLNLHINSLELGDSAVYFCASSQGPGAYYGYTFGSGTRLTVV.

This clonotype was observed many times. The rearrangement uses TRBV28 and TRBJ1-5, with D possibly TRBD1 on 5 matching bases. CDR1 is MDHEN and CDR2 is SYDVKM in the germline V gene. The CDR3 is made up of 15 amino acids. With 2 bases removed from V and 2 bases from J, the gap between germline ends came to 10 bases. The CDR3 region is CASSLPGSGNQPQHF. In nucleotides, the CDR3 is TGTGCCAGCAGTTTACCAGGGTCGGGCAATCAGCCCCAGCATTTT.

At least ten counts were recorded for this clonotype. V usage is TRBV28 and J usage is TRBJ1-5; 8 bases map to TRBD1. J lost 7 bases, V lost 10 bases, and 12 bases had no gene match. CDR1 is MDHEN and CDR2 is SYDVKM in the germline V gene. The CDR3 consists of 14 residues. For the CDR3, the DNA is TGTGCCACCCATACCAGGGGGCTAGGCCAGCCCCAGCATTTT. Its translation is CATHTRGLGQPQHF.

The rearrangement links TRBV10-2 to TRBJ2-1; tentatively, D is TRBD1 or TRBD2 (6 bases each). Germline V gene sequence: CDR1 WSHSY, CDR2 SAAADI. This CDR3 is built from 14 residues. V lost 6 bases to trimming and J lost 7 bases, with 16 bases between them. Here the CDR3 DNA reads TGCGCCAGCAGAGCCCGAGGGGGGTGGAATGAGCAGTTCTTC. Residues: CASRARGGWNEQFF.

This clonotype was picked up a small number of times. This sequence joins TRBV28 and TRBJ2-5; D is ambiguous. This CDR3 is built from 9 residues. Germline V gene sequence: CDR1 MDHEN, CDR2 SYDVKM. With 11 bases removed from V and 6 bases from J, the gap between germline ends came to 7 bases. Written as DNA, the CDR3 is TGTGCCCGGTGGAAGACCCAGTACTTC. It encodes CARWKTQYF.

This clonotype was seen many times. J is TRBJ1-1 and V is TRBV20-1; no firm D call. The CDR3 has 14 residues. V lost 0 bases and J 1 base, leaving 9 bases between the germline ends. CDR1 and CDR2 (germline): DFQATT, SNEGSKA (reference sequence). CDR3 coding DNA: TGCAGTGCTAGAGATCGGCGGGGGAACACTGAAGCTTTCTTT. Translating it yields CSARDRRGNTEAFF.

This clonotype showed up many times. Written as DNA, the CDR3 is TGTGCCAGCAGTTTTCGGGGTGTGAGACAGAGTATTAAAGCGTATCGGCCCCAGCATTTT. Protein sequence: CASSFRGVRQSIKAYRPQHF. The rearrangement uses TRBV28 and TRBJ1-5; D might be TRBD1 (5 bases). V was trimmed by 3 bases and J by 9 bases, leaving 33 bases between them. The CDR3 has 20 residues. Germline V lookup: CDR1 MDHEN, CDR2 SYDVKM. The full variable domain, with the rest looked up from reference TRBV28 and TRBJ1-5, is DVKVTQSSRYLVKRTGEKVFLECVQDMDHENMFWYRQDPGLGLRLIYFSYDVKMKEKGDIPEGYSVSREKKERFSLILESASTNQTSMYLCASSFRGVRQSIKAYRPQHFGDGTRLSIL.

At least ten counts were recorded for this clonotype. V gene TRBV6-1 combines with J gene TRBJ2-1; D call uncertain. The V gene's germline CDR1 is MNHNS and CDR2 SASEGT. CDR3 length: 15 amino acids. Between the trimmed V and J ends, which lost 0 bases and 8 bases, there was a span of 14 bases. The CDR3 loop is CASSEALTPNDEQFF. The CDR3 coding sequence is TGTGCCAGCAGTGAAGCGCTGACCCCCAATGATGAGCAGTTCTTC.

This clonotype was picked up many times. The chain joins TRBV10-2 to TRBJ2-7; D might be TRBD2 (5 bases). With 4 bases removed from V and 3 bases from J, the gap between germline ends came to 10 bases. Looked up from germline, CDR1 is WSHSY and CDR2 is SAAADI. The CDR3 consists of 13 residues. CDR3 residues: CASSGRVNYEQYF. In nucleotides, the CDR3 is TGCGCCAGCAGTGGGCGGGTGAACTACGAGCAGTACTTC.

This clonotype occurred many times. The chain combines TRBV2 with TRBJ2-3; D is unclear. Per the germline V gene, CDR1 is SNHLY and CDR2 is FYNNEI. The V end was cut by 6 bases, the J end by 1 base, with 11 bases between. The CDR3 has 14 amino acids. DNA for the CDR3: TGTGCCAGCAGCATGAATAGGGGCACAGATACGCAGTATTTT. It encodes CASSMNRGTDTQYF.

The genes are TRBV5-6 and TRBJ1-3, with D uncertain. The CDR3 has 14 amino acids. With 3 bases removed from V and 3 bases from J, the gap between germline ends came to 10 bases. Germline V gene lookup returns CDR1 SGHDT and CDR2 YYEEEE. The CDR3 is CASSYGNYGNTIYF. CDR3 bases: TGTGCCAGCAGCTACGGGAATTATGGAAACACCATATATTTT.

This clonotype appeared once. This may come from a read error, since a much larger clone is one base off. The chain is built from TRBV11-3 and TRBJ1-1, with 9 bases aligning to TRBD1. This CDR3 comprises 14 residues. The V gene's germline CDR1 is SGHNT and CDR2 YENEEA. Trimming removed 4 bases from V and 3 bases from J; junction bases left unmatched: 3. The CDR3, as DNA: TGTGCCAGCAGCTCCGGGACAGGGCACACTGAAGCTTTCTTT. This codes for CASSSGTGHTEAFF.

This clonotype was seen at least ten times. V is TRBV27 and J is TRBJ1-1; the D gene is possibly TRBD1 (6 bases). CDR3 length: 14 amino acids. Trimming pared 5 bases from V and 0 bases from J, leaving 10 bases between. Germline CDR1 and CDR2: MNHEY and SMNVEV (reference sequence). CDR3 nucleotide sequence: TGTGCCAGCAGTGTGGGACAATTGAACACTGAAGCTTTCTTT. Protein: CASSVGQLNTEAFF.

This clonotype was counted ten times or more. The chain recombines TRBV28 with TRBJ2-2; D is undetermined. The germline V and J ends were trimmed by 3 bases and 2 bases, with 13 bases remaining between them. This CDR3 spans 16 amino acids. Germline values: CDR1 MDHEN, CDR2 SYDVKM. CDR3 protein: CASSFSLLSNTGELFF. In nucleotides, the CDR3 is TGTGCCAGCAGTTTTTCACTGTTGTCTAACACCGGGGAGCTGTTTTTT.

This clonotype showed up many times. The J gene is TRBJ2-7, the V gene TRBV6-1; D perhaps matches TRBD1 (6 bases). The CDR3 has 15 amino acids. Per the germline V gene, CDR1 is MNHNS and CDR2 is SASEGT. Between the trimmed V and J ends, which lost 7 bases and 6 bases, there was a span of 22 bases. The CDR3: CASTIWTALLVEQYF. The CDR3 region has the DNA TGTGCCAGCACTATCTGGACAGCTCTTCTGGTCGAGCAGTACTTC.

This clonotype was observed many times. The V and J genes are TRBV13 and TRBJ2-1; 8 bases match TRBD2. Per germline, CDR1 PRHDT and CDR2 FYEKMQ (reference sequence). With 6 bases clipped from V and 10 bases from J, the junction kept 11 bases outside the gene matches. The CDR3 length is 14 residues. CDR3 loop: CASRAGGAVMEQFF. The DNA for the CDR3 is TGTGCCAGCAGGGCGGGAGGCGCGGTCATGGAGCAGTTCTTC.

This clonotype was counted many times. The V gene is TRBV7-3, the J gene TRBJ2-2, with no clear D. Germline CDR1 and CDR2: SGHTA and FQGTGA. V gave up 0 bases and J gave up 8 bases, with 7 bases separating them. The CDR3 length is 13 residues. CDR3 in amino acids: CASSLTRSGELFF. The CDR3 nucleotides are TGTGCCAGCAGCTTAACGAGGAGTGGGGAGCTGTTTTTT.

This clonotype was counted at least ten times. This chain's CDR3 is CSARGRTATNTEAFF. Written as DNA, the CDR3 is TGCAGTGCTAGAGGAAGGACAGCGACGAACACTGAAGCTTTCTTT. The chain couples TRBV20-1 to TRBJ1-1; possible D gene TRBD1, 6 bases. V dropped 1 base and J dropped 1 base, with 13 bases sitting between them. CDR3 length: 15 residues. Germline CDR1 reads DFQATT; CDR2 reads SNEGSKA (reference sequence).